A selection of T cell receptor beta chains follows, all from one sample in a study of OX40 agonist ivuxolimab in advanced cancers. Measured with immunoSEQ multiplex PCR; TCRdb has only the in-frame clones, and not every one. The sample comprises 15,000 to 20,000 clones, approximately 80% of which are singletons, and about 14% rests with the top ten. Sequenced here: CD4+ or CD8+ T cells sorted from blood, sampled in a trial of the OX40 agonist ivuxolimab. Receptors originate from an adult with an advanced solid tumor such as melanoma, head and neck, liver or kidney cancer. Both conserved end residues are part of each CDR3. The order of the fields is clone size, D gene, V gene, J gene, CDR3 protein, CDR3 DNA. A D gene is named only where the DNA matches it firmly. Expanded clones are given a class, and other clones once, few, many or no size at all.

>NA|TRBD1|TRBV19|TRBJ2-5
CASSSRTGGETQYF
TGTGCCAGTAGTTCTCGGACAGGGGGAGAGACCCAGTACTTC
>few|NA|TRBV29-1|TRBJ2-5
CSAVSEGLETQYF
TGCAGCGCCGTCTCCGAGGGTTTGGAGACCCAGTACTTC
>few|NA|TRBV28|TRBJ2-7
CASSFPSDHYEQYF
TGTGCCAGCAGTTTCCCCAGCGACCATTACGAGCAGTACTTC
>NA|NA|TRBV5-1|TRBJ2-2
CASSFPWGDTGELFF
TGCGCCAGCAGCTTCCCGTGGGGGGACACCGGGGAGCTGTTTTTT
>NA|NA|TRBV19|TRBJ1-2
CASGRGDYGYTF
TGTGCCAGTGGGAGGGGCGACTATGGCTACACCTTC
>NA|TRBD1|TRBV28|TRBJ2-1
CASSLVKGQANTYNEQFF
TGTGCCAGCAGTTTAGTTAAAGGACAGGCGAATACCTACAATGAGCAGTTCTTC
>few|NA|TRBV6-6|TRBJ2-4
CASDSTGNIQYF
TGTGCCAGCGATTCAACGGGGAACATTCAGTACTTC
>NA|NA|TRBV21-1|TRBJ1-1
CASRHRGRTEAFF
TGTGCCAGCAGACACAGGGGGCGGACTGAAGCTTTCTTT
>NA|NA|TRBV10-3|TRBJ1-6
CAISDETPNSPLHF
TGTGCCATCAGTGATGAGACACCTAATTCACCCCTCCACTTT
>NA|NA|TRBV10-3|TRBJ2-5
CAISESLPAAETQYF
TGTGCCATCAGTGAGTCCCTCCCTGCGGCAGAGACCCAGTACTTC
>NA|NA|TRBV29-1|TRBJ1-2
CSVSWLVQANYGYTF
TGCAGCGTTTCCTGGCTCGTGCAGGCTAACTATGGCTACACCTTC
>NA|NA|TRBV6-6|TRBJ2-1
CASSPTGPRGNEQFF
TGTGCCAGCAGTCCAACGGGACCGAGGGGCAATGAGCAGTTCTTC
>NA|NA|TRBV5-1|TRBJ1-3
CASSLGDSGNTIYF
TGCGCCAGCAGCTTGGGGGACTCTGGAAACACCATATATTTT
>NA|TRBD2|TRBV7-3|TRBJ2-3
CASSFTGRDTQYF
TGTGCCAGCAGCTTCACCGGGAGGGATACGCAGTATTTT
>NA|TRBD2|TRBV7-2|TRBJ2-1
CASSSRTSGEQFF
TGTGCCAGCAGCTCAAGGACTAGCGGCGAGCAGTTCTTC
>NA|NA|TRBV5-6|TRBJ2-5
CASSLAGVGTQYF
TGTGCCAGCAGCTTGGCGGGGGTAGGGACCCAGTACTTC
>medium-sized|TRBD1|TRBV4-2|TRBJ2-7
CASSQGQGAGEQYF
TGTGCCAGCAGCCAGGGCCAGGGGGCAGGCGAGCAGTACTTC
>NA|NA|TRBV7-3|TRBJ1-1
CASSTSLGGTEAFF
TGTGCCAGCAGCACTAGCCTCGGGGGCACTGAAGCTTTCTTT
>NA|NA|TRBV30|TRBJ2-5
CAWSEGGETQYF
TGTGCCTGGAGTGAGGGCGGGGAGACCCAGTACTTC
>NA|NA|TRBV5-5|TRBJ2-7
CASSPRGAREYF
TGTGCCAGCAGCCCCAGGGGGGCGCGGGAGTACTTC
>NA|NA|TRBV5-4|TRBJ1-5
CASSLDGFGQPQHF
TGTGCCAGCAGCTTGGATGGATTTGGTCAGCCCCAGCATTTT
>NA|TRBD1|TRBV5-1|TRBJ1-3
CASSPGTASGNTIYF
TGCGCCAGCAGCCCGGGGACAGCCTCTGGAAACACCATATATTTT
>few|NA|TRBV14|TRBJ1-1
CASSQVWTEAFF
TGTGCCAGCAGCCAAGTTTGGACTGAAGCTTTCTTT
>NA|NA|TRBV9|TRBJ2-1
CASSVGRGSYNEQFF
TGTGCCAGCAGCGTAGGCCGGGGCTCCTACAATGAGCAGTTCTTC
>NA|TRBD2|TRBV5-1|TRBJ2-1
CASSLGLAATTYNEQFF
TGCGCCAGCAGCTTGGGACTAGCGGCAACCACTTACAATGAGCAGTTCTTC
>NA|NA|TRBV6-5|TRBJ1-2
CATGGGYGYTF
TGTGCCACGGGGGGTGGCTATGGCTACACCTTC
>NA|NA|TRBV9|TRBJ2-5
CASSLLANLETQYF
TGTGCCAGCAGCCTACTAGCTAATTTAGAGACCCAGTACTTC
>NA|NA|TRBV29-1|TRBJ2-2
CSVGQGGDTGELFF
TGCAGCGTTGGCCAGGGTGGTGACACCGGGGAGCTGTTTTTT
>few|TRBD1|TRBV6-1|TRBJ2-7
CASTVGDRSYEQYF
TGTGCCAGCACGGTAGGGGACAGATCCTACGAGCAGTACTTC
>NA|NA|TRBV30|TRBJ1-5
CAWRGGNNNQPQHF
TGTGCCTGGAGGGGGGGAAACAACAATCAGCCCCAGCATTTT
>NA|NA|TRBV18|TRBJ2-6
CASSAGSGGANVLTF
TGTGCCAGCTCAGCAGGGTCCGGTGGGGCCAACGTCCTGACTTTC
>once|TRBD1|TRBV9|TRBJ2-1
CASSGGQYNEQFF
TGTGCCAGCAGCGGGGGACAGTACAATGAGCAGTTCTTC
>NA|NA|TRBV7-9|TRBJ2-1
CASSLKGSRWDEQFF
TGTGCCAGCAGCTTAAAAGGGAGTCGTTGGGATGAGCAGTTCTTC
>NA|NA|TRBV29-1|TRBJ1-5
CSVGNTGNQPQHF
TGCAGCGTTGGTAATACAGGGAATCAGCCCCAGCATTTT
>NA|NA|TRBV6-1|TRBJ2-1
CASTLGAYNEQFF
TGTGCCAGCACGCTAGGGGCCTACAATGAGCAGTTCTTC
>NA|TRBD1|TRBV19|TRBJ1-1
CASSYYRGKNTEAFF
TGTGCCAGTAGTTACTACAGGGGGAAAAACACTGAAGCTTTCTTT
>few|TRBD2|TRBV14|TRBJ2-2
CASSQRAGAGGELFF
TGTGCCAGCAGCCAAAGAGCGGGAGCGGGCGGGGAGCTGTTTTTT
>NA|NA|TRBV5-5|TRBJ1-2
CASSLDRGYGYTF
TGTGCCAGCAGCTTGGATAGAGGTTATGGCTACACCTTC
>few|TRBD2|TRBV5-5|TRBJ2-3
CASSLEAGTGTDTQYF
TGTGCCAGCAGCTTGGAAGCGGGGACCGGCACAGATACGCAGTATTTT
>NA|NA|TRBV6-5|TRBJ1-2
CASSPTGNYGYTF
TGTGCCAGCAGCCCGACGGGTAACTATGGCTACACCTTC